The text below deals with one T cell receptor beta chain. The data were obtained in a study of molecular identifiers for immune sequencing clone quantification. TCRdb analysed the PCR reads with MiXCR anew, one entry per CDR3 protein. The table records tens of thousands of distinct CDR3 sequences, approximately 34% of them present only once. The CDR3 totals 15 residues. The germline V gene has CDR1 LNHDA and CDR2 SQIVND (reference sequence). With V trimmed by 5 bases and J by 4 bases, 5 bases remained unmatched. J is TRBJ2-1 and V is TRBV19, with 10 bases matching TRBD2. This clonotype originated in a human donor in good health. Some libraries in this study had Jurkat cell RNA spiked in. The sample consisted of naive CD8+ T cells from blood, with Jurkat cell RNA spiked in. Indicated subset: FACS-sorted CD8+CD4-CCR7+CD45RA+ naive T cells. The DNA of the CDR3 is TGTGCCAGTAGTGCTACTAGCGGGAATTACAATGAGCAGTTCTTC. This sequence encodes CASSATSGNYNEQFF.